The 28 T cell receptor beta chains given below trace back to one sample, sequenced in a study of PD-1 blockade in classical Hodgkin lymphoma. Time point noted: newly diagnosed, previously untreated cHL patient sample. The CD8+ T cells came from thawed PBMCs through magnetic negative selection. Profiled with immunoSEQ multiplex PCR; TCRdb holds only in-frame clones, not every one. This table has some 10,000 clones, approximately 84% appearing once. Sequencing input: CD8+ T cells from blood. The receptor set was obtained from a human donor with classical Hodgkin lymphoma.

V usage is TRBV28 and J usage is TRBJ2-3, with 12 bases fitting TRBD2. CDR3 length: 19 residues. The J segment lost 6 bases and the V segment lost 5 bases, leaving 18 bases of the junction unmatched. In germline, CDR1 is MDHEN, CDR2 SYDVKM. CDR3 amino acids: CASSPQTSGGVSSHDTQYF. For the CDR3, the DNA is TGTGCCAGCAGTCCCCAGACTAGCGGGGGTGTTTCATCCCATGATACGCAGTATTTT.

The chain links TRBV14 to TRBJ1-1; D gene unclear. The CDR3 has 13 amino acids. The ends were cut back, 1 base at V and 6 bases at J, with 9 bases in the middle. Germline lookup yields CDR1 SGHDN and CDR2 FVKESK. DNA of the CDR3: TGTGCCAGCAGCCAAGTGGTGGCAGCTGAAGCTTTCTTT. Encoded protein: CASSQVVAAEAFF.

The CDR3: CAIRTGGNEQFF. CDR3 DNA: TGTGCCATCAGAACAGGGGGCAATGAGCAGTTCTTC. The chain recombines TRBV10-3 with TRBJ2-1, with 8 bases aligning to TRBD1. Germline values: CDR1 ENHRY, CDR2 SYGVKD. This CDR3 has 12 amino acids. Losses at the gene ends were 6 bases for V and 6 bases for J; bases not matched to a gene: 1.

The chain carries TRBV7-6 and TRBJ2-1, with TRBD2 matching over 13 bases. The V gene's germline CDR1 is SGHVS and CDR2 FNYEAQ. The V segment lost 2 bases and the J segment 8 bases; nucleotides outside the gene matches: 6. The CDR3 runs to 16 residues. CDR3 bases: TGTGCCAGCAGCTTAAGGACTAGCGGGGGTGCAGATGAGCAGTTCTTC. It encodes CASSLRTSGGADEQFF.

This chain joins TRBV6-4 and TRBJ2-1, with D possibly matching TRBD1 (5 bases). CDR3 length equals 14 residues. CDR1 is MRHNA and CDR2 is SNTAGT in the germline V gene. The germline V and J ends were trimmed by 2 bases and 3 bases, with 8 bases remaining between them. The DNA of the CDR3 is TGTGCCAGCAGTGACGGCAGGGACTACAATGAGCAGTTCTTC. Its protein product is CASSDGRDYNEQFF.

In DNA form, the CDR3 reads TGTGCCAGCAGTGAAGCGGGGGGGCTCCTTCGTCCAGATACGCAGTATTTT. Translation gives CASSEAGGLLRPDTQYF. The chain links TRBV2 to TRBJ2-3; TRBD2 is a possible D gene (7 bases). V dropped 0 bases and J dropped 4 bases, with 17 bases sitting between them. The CDR3 has 17 residues. Germline CDR1 SNHLY, CDR2 FYNNEI.

The rearrangement joins TRBV19 to TRBJ2-5, with 8 bases fitting TRBD2. The CDR3 is made up of 15 amino acids. Germline CDR1 is LNHDA and CDR2 is SQIVND (reference sequence). With V trimmed by 3 bases and J by 1 base, 4 bases remained unmatched. This CDR3 reads CASSMSGGFQETQYF. The CDR3 region has the DNA TGTGCCAGTAGTATGTCGGGGGGGTTCCAAGAGACCCAGTACTTC.

The CDR3, as DNA: TGTGCCAGCAGCTTAGGGCCAGGGGGCGAGAATGGCTACACCTTC. Translating it yields CASSLGPGGENGYTF. The chain combines TRBV7-6 with TRBJ1-2; TRBD1 matches at 8 bases. Germline loops: CDR1 SGHVS, CDR2 FNYEAQ. After removal of 1 base from V and 6 bases from J, the junction contained 7 bases not matched to a gene. The length of the CDR3 is 15 residues.

The V and J genes are TRBV19 and TRBJ2-1; maybe TRBD1 (5 bases). This CDR3 has 16 residues. Per germline, CDR1 LNHDA and CDR2 SQIVND (reference sequence). With 1 base removed from V and 4 bases from J, the gap between germline ends came to 14 bases. CDR3 in amino acids: CASSIVTGPYYNEQFF. CDR3 bases: TGTGCCAGTAGTATAGTAACAGGCCCCTATTACAATGAGCAGTTCTTC.

Only one count was recorded for this clone. The J gene is TRBJ2-2, the V gene TRBV29-1; D is undetermined. Germline values: CDR1 SQVTM, CDR2 ANQGSEA. This CDR3 spans 14 amino acids. V lost 6 bases, J lost 5 bases, and 16 bases lay in between. CDR3 in DNA: TGCAGCGTGGACCCGGGCCTCAATACCGGGGAGCTGTTTTTT. Residues: CSVDPGLNTGELFF.

The gene calls are TRBV4-3 and TRBJ1-2; perhaps TRBD1 as D (6 bases). Germline assignment: CDR1 LGHNA and CDR2 YSLEER. The CDR3 runs to 17 residues. Trimming removed 4 bases at V and 0 bases at J, with 18 bases between. The CDR3 DNA follows: TGCGCCAGCAGCCCACGAAGAGGGACACCTTCTAACTATGGCTACACCTTC. Translating it yields CASSPRRGTPSNYGYTF.

The CDR3 sequence: CASSTPGAWGMNTEAFF. CDR3 nucleotide sequence: TGTGCCAGCAGCACGCCGGGAGCGTGGGGGATGAACACTGAAGCTTTCTTT. J is TRBJ1-1 and V is TRBV5-5; TRBD1 is a possible D gene (5 bases). The germline V gene has CDR1 SGHKS and CDR2 YYEKEE (reference sequence). Trimming stripped 4 bases from V and 0 bases from J, with 19 bases between. The CDR3 consists of 17 residues.

The chain employs TRBV27 and TRBJ2-5; no reliable D call. The V gene's germline CDR1 is MNHEY and CDR2 SMNVEV (reference sequence). The germline V and J ends were trimmed by 5 bases and 5 bases, with 15 bases remaining between them. The length of the CDR3 is 14 residues. CDR3 DNA: TGTGCCAGCAGTCGCCTCTTGGTGGGCGAGACCCAGTACTTC. Its translation: CASSRLLVGETQYF.

The chain recombines TRBV2 with TRBJ2-1; 10 nucleotides line up with TRBD2. Germline V gives CDR1 SNHLY, CDR2 FYNNEI. The CDR3 is 14 amino acids. V lost 7 bases and J lost 4; bases outside the gene matches: 4. The CDR3 spells CASMASGGYNEQFF. In DNA, the CDR3 is TGTGCCAGCATGGCTAGCGGGGGTTACAATGAGCAGTTCTTC.

A single count supports this clone. The V and J genes are TRBV18 and TRBJ2-4; a weak D match, TRBD2 (6 bases). The ends were cut back, 6 bases at V and 8 bases at J, with 17 bases in the middle. Germline assignment: CDR1 KGHSH and CDR2 LQKENI. CDR3 length: 14 residues. The CDR3 DNA reads as TGTGCCAGCTCCCCAACGGAGGGAAGCTACATTCAGTACTTC. Its protein is CASSPTEGSYIQYF. Combining the CDR3 with reference TRBV18 and TRBJ2-4 gives the whole variable domain NAGVMQNPRHLVRRRGQEARLRCSPMKGHSHVYWYRQLPEEGLKFMVYLQKENIIDESGMPKERFSAEFPKEGPSILRIQQVVRGDSAAYFCASSPTEGSYIQYFGAGTRLSVL.

This clone showed up just once. This rearrangement joins TRBV5-4 to TRBJ1-1, with unresolved D. Germline CDR1 and CDR2: SGHNT and YYREEE (reference sequence). This CDR3 comprises 12 residues. Trimming removed 0 bases from V and 3 bases from J, with 3 bases in between. CDR3 nucleotide sequence: TGTGCCAGCAGCTTGGGGGACACTGAAGCTTTCTTT. This gives the protein CASSLGDTEAFF.

This rearrangement joins TRBV11-2 to TRBJ2-3, with 10 bases that match TRBD1. Germline CDR1 reads SGHAT; CDR2 reads FQNNGV. The CDR3 covers 16 residues. Trimming at V came to 1 base and at J to 5 bases, leaving 6 bases not matched to a gene. CDR3 in DNA: TGTGCCAGCAGCTTAGGACAGGGGGCGAGGATAGATACGCAGTATTTT. Protein sequence: CASSLGQGARIDTQYF. Looking up the rest from reference TRBV11-2 and TRBJ2-3 gives the full variable domain: EAGVAQSPRYKIIEKRQSVAFWCNPISGHATLYWYQQILGQGPKLLIQFQNNGVVDDSQLPKDRFSAERLKGVDSTLKIQPAKLEDSAVYLCASSLGQGARIDTQYFGPGTRLTVL.

This chain joins TRBV5-8 and TRBJ1-5; D may be TRBD1 (6 bases). CDR3 length equals 15 residues. Germline values: CDR1 SGHTS, CDR2 YDEGEE. The V end lost 4 bases, the J end lost 3 bases, and 14 bases lay between the germline ends. CDR3 in amino acids: CASSLGQTYNQPQHF. In DNA form, the CDR3 reads TGTGCCAGCAGCCTCGGACAGACTTACAATCAGCCCCAGCATTTT.

The chain recombines TRBV7-9 with TRBJ2-7; D might be TRBD1 or TRBD2, each matching 6 bases. V lost 5 bases and J lost 6, with 17 bases in between. CDR1 is SEHNR and CDR2 is FQNEAQ in the germline V gene (reference sequence). This CDR3 has 14 residues. Written as DNA, the CDR3 is TGTGCCAGCAGCCCAAAGGGGGGTCGGCTCGAGCAGTACTTC. Translating gives CASSPKGGRLEQYF.

This clone appeared once. The rearrangement links TRBV4-1 to TRBJ2-1; 8 bases fit TRBD2. Trimming cost V 1 base and J 8 bases; bases outside gene matches: 10. This CDR3 is 16 amino acids long. CDR1 is MGHRA, CDR2 YSYEKL, per germline. CDR3 in amino acids: CASSQGPGGANDEQFF. CDR3 DNA: TGCGCCAGCAGCCAAGGTCCGGGGGGGGCAAACGATGAGCAGTTCTTC.

The gene calls are TRBV4-3 and TRBJ2-1, with 7 bases fitting TRBD1. Trimming cost V 2 bases and J 3 bases; bases outside gene matches: 4. Germline V gene lookup returns CDR1 LGHNA and CDR2 YSLEER. This CDR3 region has 15 residues. CDR3 nucleotides: TGCGCCAGCAGCCAAATCAGGGGGATCTACAATGAGCAGTTCTTC. It translates to CASSQIRGIYNEQFF.

The J gene is TRBJ1-2, the V gene TRBV9; no firm D call. Germline lookup yields CDR1 SGDLS and CDR2 YYNGEE. Trimming took off 0 bases at V and 4 bases at J, with 13 bases between the two ends. CDR3 length: 15 amino acids. CDR3 region: CASSVASGSIYGYTF. CDR3 in DNA: TGTGCCAGCAGCGTAGCTTCCGGCTCAATCTATGGCTACACCTTC.

J is TRBJ2-7 and V is TRBV9; 8 nucleotides match TRBD1. The CDR3 loop spans 15 amino acids. Germline CDR1 SGDLS, CDR2 YYNGEE. The junction had 11 bases not matched to a gene; V was cut back by 4 bases and J by 5 bases. As DNA, the CDR3 is TGTGCCAGCAGCAGAACCGGGACAGGAGCCAACGAGCAGTACTTC. Its protein product is CASSRTGTGANEQYF.

In this sample, this clone is medium-sized. This chain joins TRBV4-2 and TRBJ1-1; unclear D gene. Germline values: CDR1 LGHNA, CDR2 YNFKEQ. The length of the CDR3 is 12 residues. V gave up 0 bases and J gave up 6 bases, with 5 bases separating them. In DNA form, the CDR3 reads TGTGCCAGCAGCCAAGAGGGTCCTGAAGCTTTCTTT. Translated: CASSQEGPEAFF.

The J gene is TRBJ1-5, the V gene TRBV19, with 8 positions matching TRBD1. CDR1 and CDR2 from the germline V gene are LNHDA and SQIVND (reference sequence). J gave up 0 bases and V 4 bases, and 23 bases lay outside the gene matches. This CDR3 comprises 22 residues. The CDR3 loop is CASSKFLGGQGRPYDSNQPQHF. CDR3 in DNA: TGTGCCAGTAGTAAGTTTTTGGGAGGACAGGGTCGTCCTTACGATAGCAATCAGCCCCAGCATTTT.

The chain joins TRBV28 to TRBJ2-1; 7 bases are shared with TRBD2. CDR1 and CDR2 (germline): MDHEN, SYDVKM. Trimming cost V 2 bases and J 0 bases; bases outside gene matches: 1. The CDR3 runs 15 residues. CDR3 coding DNA: TGTGCCAGCAGTTTAGGGGGGGGCTCCTACAATGAGCAGTTCTTC. Protein product: CASSLGGGSYNEQFF.

The genes are TRBV7-6 and TRBJ2-5, with D possibly called TRBD1 or TRBD2 (6 bases each). This CDR3 comprises 16 residues. Trimming shortened V by 3 bases and J by 5 bases, and 19 bases separated the two germline ends. Germline V CDR1 and CDR2: SGHVS, FNYEAQ. The CDR3 loop reads CASSLEGPGAGETQYF. DNA for the CDR3: TGTGCCAGCAGCTTGGAGGGCCCGGGGGCGGGGGAGACCCAGTACTTC.

Worth noting for this clone: Other DNA sequences in this sample translate to the same CDR3. This chain uses TRBV7-2 with TRBJ2-7; the D gene is possibly TRBD2 (5 bases). This CDR3 has 14 amino acids. CDR1 is SGHTA, CDR2 FQGNSA, per germline. Trimming took 1 base from V and 6 from J, leaving 13 bases between them. This chain's CDR3 is CASSLEAEVGEQYF. CDR3 bases: TGTGCCAGCAGCTTAGAAGCGGAGGTAGGCGAGCAGTACTTC.